This T cell receptor (beta chain) appears in the sequencing data of a study of cytomegalovirus exposure and HLA in healthy donors. Study-level background: Earlier findings included some 100 million unique TCR beta sequences obtained from 150 million to 200 million T cells. HLA-typed donors were the source of around 80 million unique TCRs, which an early data release held.

The PCR made use of 60 Vbeta and 13 Jbeta primers. This table comes from immunoSEQ multiplex PCR, and its TCRdb copy is limited to in-frame clones, with some not included. The sample yields some 110,000 clones, more than 75% seen once. This clone was recorded only once. V was cut by 6 bases and J by 4 bases, with 18 bases left in between. The CDR3 is made up of 15 amino acids. Per germline, CDR1 MDHEN and CDR2 SYDVKM. The chain recombines TRBV28 with TRBJ1-2; TRBD1 is a possible D gene (6 bases). Sequenced material: PBMCs. This TCR was recovered from a woman in her thirties or forties in good health and CMV-seronegative. The CDR3 nucleotides are TGTGCCAGCAGGCTACAGGGAGAGCCCTCCTATGGCTACACCTTC. Translation: CASRLQGEPSYGYTF.